These 18 T cell receptor beta chains were all obtained from the same sample, sequenced in a study of blood T cells in healthy people across ages. Primers used in a second PCR of roughly 7 to 12 cycles were a sample-barcoded 5' primer and a J-beta primer mix. TCRdb processed the 5' RACE reads anew with MiXCR; each CDR3 protein has one entry. The table lists hundreds of thousands of distinct CDR3 sequences, 20% to 25% of them singletons. Sequencing was performed on blood. The receptors shown here come from a man between 65 and 85 years old in good health.

The V call is TRBV4-1, the J call TRBJ1-2; D might be TRBD1 (5 bases). Trimming shortened V by 3 bases and J by 4 bases, and 12 bases separated the two germline ends. CDR3 length: 14 residues. Germline-derived CDR1 and CDR2 are MGHRA and YSYEKL. The CDR3 coding sequence is TGCGCCAGCAGCCAGGGATTGGGGGGCTATGGCTACACCTTC. Translated, it gives CASSQGLGGYGYTF.

The chain employs TRBV20-1 and TRBJ2-7; D is uncertain. The CDR3 spans 11 residues. Trimming left V 4 bases short and J 2 bases short, with 6 bases between. CDR1 DFQATT and CDR2 SNEGSKA come from the germline V gene (reference sequence). DNA of the CDR3: TGCAGTGCTAAGACCACCTACGAGCAGTACTTC. Its protein product is CSAKTTYEQYF.

This clonotype came up many times. The rearrangement uses TRBV7-9 and TRBJ2-7, with 10 bases fitting TRBD2. The V gene end was trimmed by 2 bases and the J gene end by 2 bases; junction bases not matched to a gene: 3. CDR1 is SEHNR, CDR2 FQNEAQ, per germline (reference sequence). This CDR3 is 15 amino acids long. The CDR3 DNA sequence: TGTGCCAGCAGCTTAACGGGGACTAGCGCCTACGAGCAGTACTTC. It codes for CASSLTGTSAYEQYF. The full variable domain, completed using reference TRBV7-9 and TRBJ2-7, is DTGVSQNPRHKITKRGQNVTFRCDPISEHNRLYWYRQTLGQGPEFLTYFQNEAQLEKSRLLSDRFSAERPKGSFSTLEIQRTEQGDSAMYLCASSLTGTSAYEQYFGPGTRLTVT.

This clonotype was observed a handful of times. V gene TRBV11-2 combines with J gene TRBJ2-1; D possibly corresponds to TRBD1 (6 bases). Germline lookup yields CDR1 SGHAT and CDR2 FQNNGV. The CDR3 runs to 17 residues. V was clipped by 2 bases and J by 6 bases, with 20 bases between them. CDR3: CASSLFRQARHSNEQFF. In DNA form, the CDR3 reads TGTGCCAGCAGCTTATTTAGACAGGCCCGGCACAGCAATGAGCAGTTCTTC.

This clonotype was seen a few times. CDR3 amino acids: CASSQDFGRGYEKLFF. The CDR3 bases are TGTGCCAGCAGCCAAGATTTCGGCAGGGGTTATGAAAAACTGTTTTTT. The V call is TRBV3-1, the J call TRBJ1-4, with TRBD1 as a possible D gene (6 bases). Trimming removed 0 bases at V and 6 bases at J, with 14 bases between. CDR1 is LGHDT and CDR2 is YNNKEL in the germline V gene (reference sequence). This CDR3 is built from 16 residues.

The V gene is TRBV28, the J gene TRBJ2-7; 9 nucleotides align to TRBD1. The CDR3 loop spans 18 amino acids. The V gene's germline CDR1 is MDHEN and CDR2 SYDVKM. V dropped 3 bases and J dropped 3; count of bases not matched to a gene: 15. CDR3 sequence (DNA): TGTGCCAGCAGTTTCACCGAACTTAAAGGACAGGGGATCTACGAGCAGTACTTC. As protein: CASSFTELKGQGIYEQYF.

In its sample, this clonotype was seen a few times. One end of the junction fails to match germline, which may point to a read error. The J gene is TRBJ2-7, the V gene TRBV5-6; D gene uncertain. Germline values: CDR1 SGHDT, CDR2 YYEEEE. The CDR3 covers 11 residues. The CDR3 DNA reads TGTGCCAGCAGCTTCGGGCAATCCCGCGACTTC. Translating it yields CASSFGQSRDF.

There are a few counts of this clonotype. The rearrangement joins TRBV6-6 to TRBJ2-7, with a possible D match to TRBD2 (5 bases). The CDR3 consists of 13 residues. The germline gives CDR1 MNHNY, CDR2 SVGAGI (reference sequence). With 2 bases removed from V and 4 bases from J, the gap between germline ends came to 9 bases. The CDR3 DNA sequence: TGTGCCAGCAGTTACGGACCGGGATACGAGCAGTACTTC. Encoded protein: CASSYGPGYEQYF.

The chain recombines TRBV3-1 with TRBJ1-5; D is possibly TRBD1 (5 bases). The CDR3 extends over 14 amino acids. Germline V CDR1 and CDR2: LGHDT, YNNKEL (reference sequence). Trimming stripped 1 base from V and 1 base from J, with 5 bases between. CDR3 DNA: TGTGCCAGCAGCCAAGCAGGGAGCAATCAGCCCCAGCATTTT. Translated, it gives CASSQAGSNQPQHF.

The chain has TRBV4-1 and TRBJ2-1, with D possibly TRBD1 on 7 matching bases. Trimming took 3 bases from V and 4 from J, leaving 16 bases between them. Germline-derived CDR1 and CDR2 are MGHRA and YSYEKL. The CDR3 consists of 16 residues. Written as DNA, the CDR3 is TGCGCCAGCAGCCACAAGCAGGGGGGAGGATACAATGAGCAGTTCTTC. This codes for CASSHKQGGGYNEQFF.

The chain combines TRBV14 with TRBJ2-5; D is unclear. Germline CDR1 is SGHDN and CDR2 is FVKESK. The V gene lost 3 bases and the J gene lost 1 base, with 6 bases spanning the gap. This CDR3 is built from 13 residues. The CDR3: CASSHPGQETQYF. CDR3 DNA sequence: TGTGCCAGCAGCCACCCAGGCCAAGAGACCCAGTACTTC.

This clonotype was picked up a small number of times. The chain couples TRBV7-9 to TRBJ2-3; D might be TRBD2 (6 bases). V gave up 1 base and J gave up 2 bases, with 10 bases separating them. Germline values: CDR1 SEHNR, CDR2 FQNEAQ (reference sequence). The CDR3 spans 15 residues. The CDR3 spells CASSLGREITDTQYF. The CDR3 nucleotides are TGTGCCAGCAGCTTAGGTCGGGAGATCACAGATACGCAGTATTTT.

This clonotype was recorded a few times. This rearrangement joins TRBV20-1 to TRBJ2-5; 8 bases fit TRBD2. The CDR3 spans 14 residues. V shed 6 bases and J 5 bases; nucleotides not matched to a gene: 11. Looked up from germline, CDR1 is DFQATT and CDR2 is SNEGSKA (reference sequence). CDR3 coding DNA: TGCAGTGCCCAACAAAGCGGGGGTCGGGAGACCCAGTACTTC. The encoded protein is CSAQQSGGRETQYF.

The V gene is TRBV7-2, the J gene TRBJ2-7; the match to TRBD1 covers 7 bases. After removal of 6 bases from V and 8 bases from J, the junction contained 16 bases not matched to a gene. CDR1 is SGHTA and CDR2 is FQGNSA in the germline V gene. The CDR3 is 15 residues long. CDR3 region: CASSTRQGTDTQQYF. The DNA of the CDR3 is TGTGCCAGCAGTACTCGACAGGGAACCGATACGCAGCAGTACTTC.

With respect to this clonotype: This likely came from a read error, as a far larger clone is one base away. This chain's CDR3 is CASSRTSRSTDTQYF. DNA of the CDR3: TGTGCCAGCAGCCGGACTAGCCGGAGCACAGATACGCAGTATTTT. The genes are TRBV3-1 and TRBJ2-3, with 8 bases fitting TRBD2. V lost 4 bases and J lost 0; bases outside the gene matches: 3. Germline V gives CDR1 LGHDT, CDR2 YNNKEL (reference sequence). The CDR3 runs 15 residues.

This rearrangement joins TRBV12-3 or TRBV12-4 to TRBJ2-4, with D unclear. The CDR3 spans 14 residues. V was pared by 7 bases and J by 0 bases, with 10 bases between. CDR3 in amino acids: CASTLSTAKNIQYF. CDR3 nucleotide sequence: TGTGCCAGCACCCTAAGCACAGCCAAAAACATTCAGTACTTC.

This clonotype was picked up a small number of times. A read error is possible here, since a much larger clone lies one base away. This chain links TRBV6-2 or TRBV6-3 with TRBJ2-5; TRBD2 matches 8 bases. This CDR3 is 14 amino acids long. Unmatched junction bases numbered 0, after V lost 0 bases and J lost 3 bases. Germline V lookup: CDR1 MNHEY, CDR2 SVGEGT. CDR3 region: CASSYSTSEETQYF. CDR3 DNA: TGTGCCAGCAGTTACTCGACTAGCGAAGAGACCCAGTACTTC.

This clonotype was counted between two and nine times. The chain is built from TRBV6-1 and TRBJ2-5, with 10 nucleotides matching TRBD2. Per the germline V gene, CDR1 is MNHNS and CDR2 is SASEGT. The CDR3 is 14 amino acids. Trimming cost V 4 bases and J 11 bases; bases outside gene matches: 10. The CDR3 DNA reads as TGTGCCAGCAGTGTAAGCGGGAGGGCCCGAGAGCAGTACTTC. It codes for CASSVSGRAREQYF.